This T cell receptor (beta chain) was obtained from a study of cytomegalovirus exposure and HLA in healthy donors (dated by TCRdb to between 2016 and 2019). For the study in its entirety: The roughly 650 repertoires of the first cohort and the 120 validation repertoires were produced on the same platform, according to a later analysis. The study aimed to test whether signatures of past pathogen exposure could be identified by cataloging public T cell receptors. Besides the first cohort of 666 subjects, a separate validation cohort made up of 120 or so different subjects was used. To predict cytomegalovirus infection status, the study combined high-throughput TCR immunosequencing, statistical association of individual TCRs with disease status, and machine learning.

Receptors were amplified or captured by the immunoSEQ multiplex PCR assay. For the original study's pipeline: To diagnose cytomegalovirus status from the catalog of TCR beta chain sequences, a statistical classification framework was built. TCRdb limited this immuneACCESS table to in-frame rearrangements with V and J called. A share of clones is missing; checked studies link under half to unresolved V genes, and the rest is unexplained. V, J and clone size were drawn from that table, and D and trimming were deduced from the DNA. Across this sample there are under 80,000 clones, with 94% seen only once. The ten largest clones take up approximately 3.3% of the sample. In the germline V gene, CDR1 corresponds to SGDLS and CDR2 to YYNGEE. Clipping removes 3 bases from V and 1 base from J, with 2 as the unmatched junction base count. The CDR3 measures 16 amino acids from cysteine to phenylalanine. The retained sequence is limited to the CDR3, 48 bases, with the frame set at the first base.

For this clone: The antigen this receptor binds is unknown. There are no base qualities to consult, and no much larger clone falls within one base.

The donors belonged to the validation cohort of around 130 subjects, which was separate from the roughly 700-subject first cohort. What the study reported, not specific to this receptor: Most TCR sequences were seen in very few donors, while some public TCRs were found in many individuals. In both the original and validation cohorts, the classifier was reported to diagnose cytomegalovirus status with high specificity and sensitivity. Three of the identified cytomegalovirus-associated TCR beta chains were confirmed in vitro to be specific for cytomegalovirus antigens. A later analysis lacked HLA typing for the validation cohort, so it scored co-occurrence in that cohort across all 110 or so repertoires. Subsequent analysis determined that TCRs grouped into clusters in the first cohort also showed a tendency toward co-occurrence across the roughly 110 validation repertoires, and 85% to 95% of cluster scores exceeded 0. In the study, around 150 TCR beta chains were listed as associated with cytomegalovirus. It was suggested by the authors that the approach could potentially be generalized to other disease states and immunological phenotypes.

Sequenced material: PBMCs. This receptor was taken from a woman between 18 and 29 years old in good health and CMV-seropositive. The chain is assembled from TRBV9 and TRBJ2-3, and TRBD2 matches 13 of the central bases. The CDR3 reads CASSELAGGGTDTQYF. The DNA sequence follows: TGTGCCAGCAGCGAACTAGCGGGGGGGGGCACAGATACGCAGTATTTT.